The entry below gives a single TCR beta chain sequence along with its context. Its antigen remains unidentified. The sequenced fragment ends 3 residues before the CDR3 boundary, so the rest is inferred from the germline J gene. The data are from a study of T cells in women clearing cervical HPV infection. Regarding the study as a whole: CIN3+ cases had significantly higher TCR richness than controls; evenness did not differ.

The CDR3 runs to 17 residues. Germline CDR1 and CDR2: PRHDT and FYEKMQ (reference sequence). V trimming: 5 bases; J trimming: 3 bases; junction bases outside the gene matches: 12. Profiling relied on immunoSEQ multiplex PCR, and the TCRdb table lists in-frame clones only, not all of them. The sample's table shows roughly 23,000 clones. This receptor was identified in a woman aged 18 to 75 with a cervical HPV16 infection that either progressed to CIN3+ or cleared (not recorded which). V usage is TRBV13 and J usage is TRBJ2-3, with TRBD2 identical over 9 bases. The sample taken for sequencing was blood buffy coat. CDR3 loop: CASSLGTGGGVTDTQYF. The sequenced CDR3 bases are TGTGCCAGCAGCCTCGGGACTGGCGGGGGGGTAACAGATACG.